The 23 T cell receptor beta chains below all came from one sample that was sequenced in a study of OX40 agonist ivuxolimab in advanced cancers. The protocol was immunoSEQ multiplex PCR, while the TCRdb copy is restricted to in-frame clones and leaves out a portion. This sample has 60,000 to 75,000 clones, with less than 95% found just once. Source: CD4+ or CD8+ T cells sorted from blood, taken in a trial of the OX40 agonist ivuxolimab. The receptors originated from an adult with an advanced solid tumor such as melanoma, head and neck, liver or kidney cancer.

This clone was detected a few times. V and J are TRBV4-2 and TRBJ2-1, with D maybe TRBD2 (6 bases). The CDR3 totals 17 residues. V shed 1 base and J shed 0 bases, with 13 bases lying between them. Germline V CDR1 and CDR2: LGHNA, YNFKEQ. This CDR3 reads CASSQGGSGDSYNEQFF. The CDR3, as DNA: TGTGCCAGCAGCCAAGGTGGGTCGGGGGACTCCTACAATGAGCAGTTCTTC.

The CDR3 loop is CASRAATGGLSEAFF. The CDR3 bases are TGTGCCAGCAGGGCTGCTACAGGGGGTTTGTCTGAAGCTTTCTTT. The chain is built from TRBV7-9 and TRBJ1-1; 8 bases match TRBD1. V lost 6 bases to trimming and J lost 6 bases; unmatched junction nucleotides: 12. Germline CDR1 reads SEHNR; CDR2 reads FQNEAQ (reference sequence). CDR3 length: 15 residues.

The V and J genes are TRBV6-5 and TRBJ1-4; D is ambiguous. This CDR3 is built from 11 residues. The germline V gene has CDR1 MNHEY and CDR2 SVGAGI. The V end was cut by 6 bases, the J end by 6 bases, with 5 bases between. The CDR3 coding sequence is TGTGCCAGCAGGGACCATGAAAAACTGTTTTTT. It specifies CASRDHEKLFF.

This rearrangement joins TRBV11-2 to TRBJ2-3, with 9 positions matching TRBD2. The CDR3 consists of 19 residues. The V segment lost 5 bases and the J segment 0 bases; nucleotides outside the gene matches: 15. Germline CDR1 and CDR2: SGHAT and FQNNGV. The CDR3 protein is CASSRSAGGPTSSTDTQYF. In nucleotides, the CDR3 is TGTGCCAGCAGCCGGTCAGCGGGGGGTCCAACCAGTAGCACAGATACGCAGTATTTT.

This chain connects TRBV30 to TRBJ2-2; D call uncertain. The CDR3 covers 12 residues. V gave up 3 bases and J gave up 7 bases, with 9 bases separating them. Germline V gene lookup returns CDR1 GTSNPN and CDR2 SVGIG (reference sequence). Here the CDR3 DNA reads TGTGCCTGGAGAGCCCAGGTCGGGGAGCTGTTTTTT. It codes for CAWRAQVGELFF.

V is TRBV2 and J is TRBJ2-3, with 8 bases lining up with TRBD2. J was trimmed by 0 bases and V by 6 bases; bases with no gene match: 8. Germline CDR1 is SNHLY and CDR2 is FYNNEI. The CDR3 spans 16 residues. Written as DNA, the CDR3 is TGTGCCAGCAGCGGCGGGACGGGGGGGAGCACAGATACGCAGTATTTT. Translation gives CASSGGTGGSTDTQYF.

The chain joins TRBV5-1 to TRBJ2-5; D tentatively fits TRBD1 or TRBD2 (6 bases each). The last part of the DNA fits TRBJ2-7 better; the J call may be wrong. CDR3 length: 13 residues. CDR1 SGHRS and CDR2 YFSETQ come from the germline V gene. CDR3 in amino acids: CASTIGGLNEQYF. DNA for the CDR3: TGCGCCAGCACTATTGGGGGGCTAAACGAGCAGTACTTC.

DNA of the CDR3: TGTGCCAGCAGCTTGGTACATCAGGGGACTGAAGCTTTCTTT. Translated: CASSLVHQGTEAFF. The J gene is TRBJ1-1, the V gene TRBV7-8, with TRBD1 as a possible D gene (6 bases). Germline values: CDR1 SGHVS, CDR2 FQNEAQ. The V and J ends lost 3 bases and 5 bases respectively, with 13 bases between them. CDR3 length: 14 residues.

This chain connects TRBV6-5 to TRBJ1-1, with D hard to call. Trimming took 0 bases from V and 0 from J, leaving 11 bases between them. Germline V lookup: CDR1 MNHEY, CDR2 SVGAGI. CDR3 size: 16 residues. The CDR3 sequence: CASSYSHGLLNTEAFF. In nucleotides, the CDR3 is TGTGCCAGCAGTTACTCCCACGGTCTCCTGAACACTGAAGCTTTCTTT.

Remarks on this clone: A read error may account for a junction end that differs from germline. The CDR3 DNA reads as TGCGCCAGCAGTGTTCGGGGCCGCACGGATACGCAGTATTTT. Its protein product is CASSVRGRTDTQYF. The chain links TRBV10-1 to TRBJ2-3; D is tentatively TRBD1 or TRBD2 (5 bases each). CDR3 length: 14 amino acids. Per germline, CDR1 WNHNN and CDR2 SYGVQD (reference sequence).

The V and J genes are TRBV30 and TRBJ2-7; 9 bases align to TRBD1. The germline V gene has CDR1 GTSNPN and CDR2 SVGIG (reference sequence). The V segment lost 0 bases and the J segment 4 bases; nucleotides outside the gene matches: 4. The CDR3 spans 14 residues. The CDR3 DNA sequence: TGTGCCTGGAGTGTAGGACAGGGGTTTTACGAGCAGTACTTC. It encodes CAWSVGQGFYEQYF.

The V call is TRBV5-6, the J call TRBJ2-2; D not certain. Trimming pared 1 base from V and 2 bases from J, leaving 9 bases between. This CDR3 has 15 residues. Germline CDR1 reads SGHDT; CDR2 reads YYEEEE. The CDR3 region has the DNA TGTGCCAGCAGCTTGTTTCAGTTAAACACCGGGGAGCTGTTTTTT. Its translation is CASSLFQLNTGELFF.

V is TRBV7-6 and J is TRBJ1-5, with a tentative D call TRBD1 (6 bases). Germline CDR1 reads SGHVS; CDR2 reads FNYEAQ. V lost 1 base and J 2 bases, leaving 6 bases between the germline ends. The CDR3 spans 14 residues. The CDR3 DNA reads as TGTGCCAGCAGCTTAGAGGGGGGCAATCAGCCCCAGCATTTT. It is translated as CASSLEGGNQPQHF.

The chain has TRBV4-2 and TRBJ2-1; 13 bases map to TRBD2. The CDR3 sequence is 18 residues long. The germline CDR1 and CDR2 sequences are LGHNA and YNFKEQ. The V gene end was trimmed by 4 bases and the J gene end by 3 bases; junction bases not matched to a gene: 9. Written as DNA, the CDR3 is TGTGCCAGCAGCCTCGGGACTAGCGGGAATGTGTTCTACAATGAGCAGTTCTTC. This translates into CASSLGTSGNVFYNEQFF.

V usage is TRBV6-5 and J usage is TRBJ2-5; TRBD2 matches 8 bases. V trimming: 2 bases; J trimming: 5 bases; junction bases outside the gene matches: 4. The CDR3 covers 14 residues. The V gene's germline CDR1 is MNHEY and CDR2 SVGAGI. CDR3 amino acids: CASSYRGGLETQYF. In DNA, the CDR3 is TGTGCCAGCAGTTACCGGGGGGGTTTGGAGACCCAGTACTTC.

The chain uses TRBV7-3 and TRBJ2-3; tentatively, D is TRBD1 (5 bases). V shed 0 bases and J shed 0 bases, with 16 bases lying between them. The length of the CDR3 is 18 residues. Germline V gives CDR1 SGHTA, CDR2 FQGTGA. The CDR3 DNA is TGTGCCAGCAGCTTAACGTTCCAGGGAAGCTTTAGCACAGATACGCAGTATTTT. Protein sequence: CASSLTFQGSFSTDTQYF.

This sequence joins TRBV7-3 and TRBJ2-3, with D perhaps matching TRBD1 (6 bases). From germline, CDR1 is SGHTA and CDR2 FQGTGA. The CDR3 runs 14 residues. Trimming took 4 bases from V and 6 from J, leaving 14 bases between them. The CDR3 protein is CASSSNPQGDTQYF. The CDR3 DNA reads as TGTGCCAGCAGCTCGAACCCTCAGGGGGATACGCAGTATTTT.

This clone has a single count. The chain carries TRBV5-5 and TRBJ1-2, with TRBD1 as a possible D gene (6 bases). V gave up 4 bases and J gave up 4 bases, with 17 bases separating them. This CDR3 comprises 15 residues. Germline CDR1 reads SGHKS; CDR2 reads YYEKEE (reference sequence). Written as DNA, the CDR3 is TGTGCCAGCAGCCTCTTGCAGGGGATAGGCTATGGCTACACCTTC. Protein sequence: CASSLLQGIGYGYTF.

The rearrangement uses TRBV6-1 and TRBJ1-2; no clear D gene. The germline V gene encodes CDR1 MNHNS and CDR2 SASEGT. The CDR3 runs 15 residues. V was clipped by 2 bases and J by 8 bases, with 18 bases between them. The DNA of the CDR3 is TGTGCCAGCAGTGAACAGGAGGGAAGTGTAAAGGGCTACACCTTC. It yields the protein CASSEQEGSVKGYTF.

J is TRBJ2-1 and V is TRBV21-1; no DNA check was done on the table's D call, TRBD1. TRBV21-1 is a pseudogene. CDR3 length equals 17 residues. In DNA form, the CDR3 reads TGTGCCAGCAGCAAATACGTTGGGACAGGGCTGAACAATGAGCAGTTCTTC. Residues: CASSKYVGTGLNNEQFF.

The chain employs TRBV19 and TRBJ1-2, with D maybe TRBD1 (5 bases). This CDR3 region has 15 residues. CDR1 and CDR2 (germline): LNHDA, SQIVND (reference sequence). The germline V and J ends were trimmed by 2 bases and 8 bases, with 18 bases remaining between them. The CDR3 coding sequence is TGTGCCAGTAGTATACTGGGGACTCAAGTCGACGGCTACACCTTC. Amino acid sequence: CASSILGTQVDGYTF.

The CDR3 region is CASSGTGVASETQYF. The CDR3 nucleotides read TGTGCCAGCAGTGGAACAGGGGTTGCGTCGGAGACCCAGTACTTC. This sequence joins TRBV2 and TRBJ2-5; 7 bases are shared with TRBD1. With V trimmed by 4 bases and J by 5 bases, 10 bases remained unmatched. The CDR3 sequence is 15 residues long. Looked up from germline, CDR1 is SNHLY and CDR2 is FYNNEI.

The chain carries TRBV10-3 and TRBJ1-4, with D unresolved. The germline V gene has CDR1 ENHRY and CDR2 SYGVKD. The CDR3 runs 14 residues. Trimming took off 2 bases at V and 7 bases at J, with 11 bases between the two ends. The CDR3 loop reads CAISERGVGEKLFF. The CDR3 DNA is TGTGCCATCAGTGAGCGAGGAGTAGGTGAAAAACTGTTTTTT.